A selection of T cell receptor beta chains follows, all from one sample in a study of identifying expanded T cells in peripheral blood. Generated by immunoSEQ multiplex PCR, the TCRdb table keeps only in-frame clones and is missing some. The profile shows around 91,000 clones, approximately 89% of them singletons. Sequencing was done on a sample of blood. These receptors came from a person aged 18 to 70 in good health. The CDR3 runs from the conserved cysteine through the conserved F or W. The D gene is left open where the match is weak. Rows may omit the clone size; those that give it use once, few, many or a size class.

TGCGCCAGCAGCCACCGGGCGGGGGGCTACACCTTC	CASSHRAGGYTF	TRBJ1-2	-	-	TRBV4-3
TGTGCCACCAGCAGAGTTCCCCCTAGCTCCTATAATTCACCCCTCCACTTT	CATSRVPPSSYNSPLHF	TRBJ1-6	-	-	TRBV15
TGTGCCAGCAGCACGCGACAGGGGCAGTTGAATGAGCAGTTCTTC	CASSTRQGQLNEQFF	TRBJ2-1	-	TRBD1	TRBV7-3
TGTGCCTGGAGTGTAAAGGGGGCTAGAAGCAATCAGCCCCAGCATTTT	CAWSVKGARSNQPQHF	TRBJ1-5	-	TRBD1	TRBV30
TGTGCCAGCAGCCCTGCGGGACTAGCGGGCCGCAGCTCCTACGAGCAGTACTTC	CASSPAGLAGRSSYEQYF	TRBJ2-7	-	TRBD2	TRBV7-9
TGTGCCATCAGTGAGGTCGATACGCAGTATTTT	CAISEVDTQYF	TRBJ2-3	-	-	TRBV10-3
TGTGCCAGCAGCTTAGTCCAGGGGTGGCAAGAGACCCAGTACTTC	CASSLVQGWQETQYF	TRBJ2-5	-	-	TRBV7-2
TGTGCCTGGAGTGTACGGTGGGGAGTCTATGGCTACACCTTC	CAWSVRWGVYGYTF	TRBJ1-2	-	-	TRBV30
TGTGCCAGCAGCCGGTTGGGGATTCCCCAGTTCTTC	CASSRLGIPQFF	TRBJ2-1	-	-	TRBV5-4
TGTGCCAGCAGTACCCCCCAGGGGGTCAATCAGCCCCAGCATTTT	CASSTPQGVNQPQHF	TRBJ1-5	few	TRBD1	TRBV6-4
TGCGCCAGCAGCCAAGAAGATCGACAGGGAGCCTACGAGCAGTACTTC	CASSQEDRQGAYEQYF	TRBJ2-7	-	TRBD1	TRBV4-1
TGTGCCAGCAGCCCGACTAGCGGGGGGGCGGAACAAGAGACCCAGTACTTC	CASSPTSGGAEQETQYF	TRBJ2-5	-	TRBD2	TRBV13
TGTGCCAGCAGCCGAGACGGGGACTCCAGCTCCTACGAGCAGTACTTC	CASSRDGDSSSYEQYF	TRBJ2-7	-	-	TRBV7-3
TGTGCCAGCAGCCTCTCGCCGGTGGATACGCAGTATTTT	CASSLSPVDTQYF	TRBJ2-3	-	-	TRBV11-2
TGCGCCAGCAGTGAGTCCGGGGGCGAACAGCCCCAGCATTTT	CASSESGGEQPQHF	TRBJ1-5	-	-	TRBV10-2
TGCGCCAGCAGCTTGGCCCCCAGGGAACACACCGGGGAGCTGTTTTTT	CASSLAPREHTGELFF	TRBJ2-2	-	-	TRBV5-1
TGTGCCTGGAGTACCACCGGGACTAGCCAGGCAGATACGCAGTATTTT	CAWSTTGTSQADTQYF	TRBJ2-3	-	TRBD2	TRBV30
TGTGCCAGCAGCCCCATGCGTGGAGATACGCAGTATTTT	CASSPMRGDTQYF	TRBJ2-3	-	-	TRBV11-2
TGTGCCAGCGAGGACAGGGGGGTCGAGCAGTACTTC	CASEDRGVEQYF	TRBJ2-7	-	TRBD1	TRBV11-2
TGTGCCAGCGGGGACGGGGGGCGGAACACCGGGGAGCTGTTTTTT	CASGDGGRNTGELFF	TRBJ2-2	once	-	TRBV7-9
TGTGCCAGCAGCCCCCCGGGGCTGGGTACAGGTGGGGGACCTTACGAGCAGTACTTC	CASSPPGLGTGGGPYEQYF	TRBJ2-7	-	-	TRBV7-9
TGTGCCAGCAGCTTATTAAGCAATCAGCCCCAGCATTTT	CASSLLSNQPQHF	TRBJ1-5	-	-	TRBV7-9
TGTGCCAGCAGCGTGGGGACAGCCCACGATGAGCAGTTCTTC	CASSVGTAHDEQFF	TRBJ2-1	-	TRBD1	TRBV9
TGTGCCAGCAGCCCCACCCCAGGGTACCAAGAGACCCAGTACTTC	CASSPTPGYQETQYF	TRBJ2-5	-	-	TRBV11-1
TGTGCCTGGAGTGATCTAATTAAACCGGACAGGGACAACGAGCAGTACTTC	CAWSDLIKPDRDNEQYF	TRBJ2-7	-	TRBD1	TRBV30
TGTGCCAGCAGCTTCCGGGACGGGGCCCAGCATTTT	CASSFRDGAQHF	TRBJ1-5	-	-	TRBV7-9
TGTGCCAGCACCTTGACAGCCTGGAGAGGCTACACCTTC	CASTLTAWRGYTF	TRBJ1-2	-	-	TRBV6-1
TGTGCCAGCAGACGAGGCTTAGGGGGCCAAGAGACCCAGTACTTC	CASRRGLGGQETQYF	TRBJ2-5	once	-	TRBV6-5
TGTGCCAGCTGCCCGATCCGGGACGGTAATGAAAAACTGTTTTTT	CASCPIRDGNEKLFF	TRBJ1-4	-	-	TRBV18
TGTGCCAGCAGTCCGACTAGCGCGCCCTACGAGCAGTACTTC	CASSPTSAPYEQYF	TRBJ2-7	-	TRBD2	TRBV7-9
TGTGCCAGCAGCGTAGACCCCCACACCGGGGAGCTGTTTTTT	CASSVDPHTGELFF	TRBJ2-2	-	-	TRBV9
TGTGCCACCTCGCCTAGCGGACTTCAAGAGACCCAGTACTTC	CATSPSGLQETQYF	TRBJ2-5	-	TRBD2	TRBV10-3
TGCGCCAGCAGCCCCGGACTAGCGGGAGGGGGCGCAGATACGCAGTATTTT	CASSPGLAGGGADTQYF	TRBJ2-3	once	TRBD2	TRBV5-1
TGTGCCTGGAGAGGGGTAGGCGAGCAGTACTTC	CAWRGVGEQYF	TRBJ2-7	-	-	TRBV30
TGTGCCAGCAGCTTGGTGGGAGTTGGGACAGATACGCAGTATTTT	CASSLVGVGTDTQYF	TRBJ2-3	-	-	TRBV7-2
TGTGCCAGCAGCAGGAGGGACAGGGGTACAGAAGAGACCCAGTACTTC	CASSRRDRGTEETQYF	TRBJ2-5	-	TRBD1	TRBV14
TGCGCCAGCAGCCAAGAATCAAAACCAGATACGCAGTATTTT	CASSQESKPDTQYF	TRBJ2-3	-	-	TRBV4-1
TGTGCCAGCAGCTCCGACCGAATGGCTGGCTACACCTTC	CASSSDRMAGYTF	TRBJ1-2	-	-	TRBV6-5
TGTGCCAGCACACAGGCGCAGAATGAGCAGTTCTTC	CASTQAQNEQFF	TRBJ2-1	-	-	TRBV6-1
TGTGCCTGGTGCTCATGGGGCACTGAAGCTTTCTTT	CAWCSWGTEAFF	TRBJ1-1	-	-	TRBV30
TGTGCCAGCAGCTTAGCGCAAGGGTACGGGGACACCATATATTTT	CASSLAQGYGDTIYF	TRBJ1-3	-	-	TRBV7-9
TGTGCCAGCAGTCGACAGGGGGGGATGGAGACCCAGTACTTC	CASSRQGGMETQYF	TRBJ2-5	-	TRBD1	TRBV28
TGCAGCGTTGGTTTAGCGGGGGGGCACGAGCAGTACTTC	CSVGLAGGHEQYF	TRBJ2-7	-	TRBD2	TRBV29-1
TGTGCCAGTAACCGAGACAGTCGTACTGAAGCTTTCTTT	CASNRDSRTEAFF	TRBJ1-1	-	-	TRBV19
TGTGCCAGCTCACCACGGGAGGTTCTAGATACGCAGTATTTT	CASSPREVLDTQYF	TRBJ2-3	-	-	TRBV18